This TCR beta chain derives from a study of T cell responses to AZD1222 COVID-19 vaccine. Findings and limits, study-wide: Once two AZD1222 doses were given, Spike-specific TCR breadth and depth went up. Among AZD1222 vaccinees, only 6 or 7 were seropositive at baseline. With dominance at 160-218 and 743-854, vaccine-associated CD4 TCRs spanned spike.

As to this clone: Its antigen is currently unknown.

The CDR3 has 17 amino acids. V lost 0 bases to trimming and J lost 0 bases, with 12 bases between them. Looked up from germline, CDR1 is SGHTA and CDR2 is FQGNSA. The protocol was immunoSEQ multiplex PCR, while the TCRdb copy is restricted to in-frame clones and leaves out a portion. Of about 87,000 clones in the sample, around 90% are singletons; the top ten hold roughly 9%. The genes are TRBV7-2 and TRBJ1-5; no clear D. This material consisted of peripheral blood, taken on day 0 of AZD1222 vaccination. The TCR originated in an adult in good health. The CDR3 DNA is TGTGCCAGCAGCTTAGCGGCCGAAATCCATAGCAATCAGCCCCAGCATTTT. Protein product: CASSLAAEIHSNQPQHF.